The following is a T cell receptor (beta chain) sequence with its context. The antigen this receptor binds is unknown. No much larger clonotype is one base removed from it; base qualities were not supplied. The data were obtained in a study of a mutant IDH1 vaccine in newly diagnosed glioma (dated by TCRdb to about 2021). As for the study more broadly: Patients received eight vaccinations in weeks 1, 3, 5, 7, 11, 15, 19 and 23, corresponding to visits V03 through V10. For exploratory analyses, longitudinal TCRB deep sequencing was carried out in roughly 23 treated patients wherever samples were available. Vaccination was initiated 4-6 weeks after radiotherapy alone, or concurrently with temozolomide cycles in the chemotherapy-containing groups. The 30 to 40 treated patients were roughly 60% male and roughly 40% female, with a mean age of approximately 40 years. Prior to enrollment, patients had been given standard therapy consisting of radiotherapy alone, temozolomide alone, or radiochemotherapy with temozolomide, with the combination given to most patients. Peripheral blood was drawn at six visits: V03 (baseline), V05, V07, V10, V12 and V13.

The label giving this sample's time point can be read as: week 23, last vaccination. Each vaccine dose, consisting of 300 ug of a 20-mer mutant IDH1 peptide in Montanide, was administered subcutaneously with topical imiquimod. Donors had newly diagnosed WHO grade 3 or 4 IDH1-mutant astrocytomas with loss of nuclear ATRX. The samples were drawn from NOA16, a multicentre, single-arm, open-label phase I trial in Germany that tested a mutant IDH1 peptide vaccine in humans for the first time. Genomic DNA for TCRB sequencing was extracted from EDTA blood using the DNeasy Blood and Tissue Kit. On the study overall, not on this receptor specifically: According to the authors, sample limitations meant that analyses of patient blood samples could not be reproduced. Changes in the top peripheral T cell clonotypes picked up by TCRB sequencing did not appear to be linked to pseudoprogression. Immune responses induced by the vaccine were seen in 90% to 95% of patients across multiple MHC alleles. PBMC samples for TCRB deep sequencing were selected based on availability.

Library preparation employed the immunoSEQ multiplex PCR assay. Rearranged TCR beta chain sequences were amplified with the hsTCRB Kit following the manufacturer's protocol. Sequencing of TCRB libraries was carried out on an Illumina MiSeq. The authors processed their data as follows. The kit vendor's proprietary platform handled demultiplexing, trimming and gene mapping. TCRdb provides this immuneACCESS table in a form limited to in-frame rearrangements. Some clones are lacking; in checked studies, under half of them reflect an unresolved V gene, and why the rest are absent is not known. The V and J calls and the clone size are those of that table, but D and trimming were determined from the DNA. The sample includes 43,000 or so clones, with 65% to 85% observed a single time. About 2.2% of the sample is in the top ten clones. The CDR3, cysteine through phenylalanine, is 15 amino acids long. Only the CDR3 DNA stays, 45 bases, in frame from base 1. The germline V gene (reference sequence) specifies SGHNT as CDR1 and YYREEE as CDR2. V and J lose 1 base and 5 bases, and a span of 14 bases separates them.

The sample in question was PBMCs, obtained from a glioma patient whose treatment included an IDH1 peptide vaccine. This receptor was taken from a woman younger than 30 with glioma. Some clones in this sample may be carry-over from other donors' samples. The rearrangement joined TRBV5-4 to TRBJ2-3; the D gene assignment is perhaps TRBD1 or TRBD2, with each matching 6 bases. DNA sequence: TGTGCCAGCAGCTTGAGGGGGGCGCGGGGAGATACGCAGTATTTT. It is translated as CASSLRGARGDTQYF.